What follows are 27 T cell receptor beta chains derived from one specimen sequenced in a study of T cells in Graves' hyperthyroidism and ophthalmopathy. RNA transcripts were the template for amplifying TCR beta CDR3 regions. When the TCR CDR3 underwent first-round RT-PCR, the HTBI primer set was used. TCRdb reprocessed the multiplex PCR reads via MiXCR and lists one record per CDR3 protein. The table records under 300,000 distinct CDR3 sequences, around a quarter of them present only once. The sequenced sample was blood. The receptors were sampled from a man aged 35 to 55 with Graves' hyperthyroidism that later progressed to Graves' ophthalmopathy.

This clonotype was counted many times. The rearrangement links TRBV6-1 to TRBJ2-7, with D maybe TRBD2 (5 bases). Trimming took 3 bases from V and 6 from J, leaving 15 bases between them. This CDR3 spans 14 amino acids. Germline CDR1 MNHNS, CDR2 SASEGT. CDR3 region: CASSDRRTLSEQYF. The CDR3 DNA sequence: TGTGCCAGCAGTGACCGCAGGACTCTCTCCGAGCAGTACTTC.

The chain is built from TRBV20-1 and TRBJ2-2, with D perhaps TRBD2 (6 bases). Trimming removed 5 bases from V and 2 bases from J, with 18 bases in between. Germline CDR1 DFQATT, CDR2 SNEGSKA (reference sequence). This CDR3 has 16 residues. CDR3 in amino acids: CSALRPTRKNTGELFF. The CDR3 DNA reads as TGCAGTGCTTTACGCCCGACTAGAAAAAACACCGGGGAGCTGTTTTTT.

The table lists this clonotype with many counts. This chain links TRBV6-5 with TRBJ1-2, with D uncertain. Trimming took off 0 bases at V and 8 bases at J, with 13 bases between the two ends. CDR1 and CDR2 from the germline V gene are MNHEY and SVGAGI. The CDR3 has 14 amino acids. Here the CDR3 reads CASSYSNSPRGYTF. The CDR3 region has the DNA TGTGCCAGCAGTTACTCGAACTCCCCCAGGGGCTACACCTTC.

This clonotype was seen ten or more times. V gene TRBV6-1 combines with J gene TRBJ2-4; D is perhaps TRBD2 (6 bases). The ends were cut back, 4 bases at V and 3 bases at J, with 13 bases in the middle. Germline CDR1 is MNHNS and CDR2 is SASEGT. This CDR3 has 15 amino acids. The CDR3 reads CASSGLDLYKNIQYF. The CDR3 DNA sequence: TGTGCCAGCAGTGGACTAGACCTTTACAAAAACATTCAGTACTTC.

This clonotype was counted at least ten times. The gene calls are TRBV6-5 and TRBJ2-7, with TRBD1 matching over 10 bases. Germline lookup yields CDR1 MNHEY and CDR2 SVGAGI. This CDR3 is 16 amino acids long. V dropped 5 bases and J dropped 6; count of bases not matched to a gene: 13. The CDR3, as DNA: TGTGCCAGCAGTCCTTACACCGGGACAGGGGTTACCGAGCAGTACTTC. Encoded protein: CASSPYTGTGVTEQYF.

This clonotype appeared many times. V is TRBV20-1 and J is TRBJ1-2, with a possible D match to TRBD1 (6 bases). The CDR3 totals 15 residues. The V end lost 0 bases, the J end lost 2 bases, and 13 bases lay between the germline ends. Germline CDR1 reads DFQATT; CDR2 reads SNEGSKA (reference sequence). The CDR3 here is CSARESFRGNYGYTF. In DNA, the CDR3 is TGCAGTGCTAGAGAATCCTTCAGGGGAAACTATGGCTACACCTTC.

The CDR3 loop reads CASSLRQGDAGELFF. Here the CDR3 DNA reads TGTGCCAGCAGCTTACGACAGGGTGACGCCGGGGAGCTGTTTTTT. The chain links TRBV7-9 to TRBJ2-2; 7 bases are a match to TRBD1. Germline V gives CDR1 SEHNR, CDR2 FQNEAQ (reference sequence). The CDR3 totals 15 residues. V trimming: 2 bases; J trimming: 6 bases; junction bases outside the gene matches: 6.

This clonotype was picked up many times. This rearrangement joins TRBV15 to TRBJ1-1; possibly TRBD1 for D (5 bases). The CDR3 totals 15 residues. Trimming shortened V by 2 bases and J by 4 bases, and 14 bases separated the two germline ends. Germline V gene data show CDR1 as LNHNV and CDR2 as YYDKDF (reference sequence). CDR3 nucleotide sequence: TGTGCCACCAGCAGAAATGGGGGTGGAGGCACTGAAGCTTTCTTT. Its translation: CATSRNGGGGTEAFF.

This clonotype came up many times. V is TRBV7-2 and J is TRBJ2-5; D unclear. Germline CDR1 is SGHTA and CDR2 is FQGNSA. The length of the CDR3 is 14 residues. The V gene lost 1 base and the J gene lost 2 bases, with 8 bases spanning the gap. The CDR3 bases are TGTGCCAGCAGCTTAGTGACTGGTCAAGAGACCCAGTACTTC. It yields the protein CASSLVTGQETQYF.

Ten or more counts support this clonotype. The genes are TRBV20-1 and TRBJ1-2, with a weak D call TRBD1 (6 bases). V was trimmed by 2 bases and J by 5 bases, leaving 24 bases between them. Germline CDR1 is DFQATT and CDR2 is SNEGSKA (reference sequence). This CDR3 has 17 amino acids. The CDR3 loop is CSARSTDEGQRIYGYTF. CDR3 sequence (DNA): TGCAGTGCTAGAAGCACGGATGAAGGACAGAGGATTTATGGCTACACCTTC.

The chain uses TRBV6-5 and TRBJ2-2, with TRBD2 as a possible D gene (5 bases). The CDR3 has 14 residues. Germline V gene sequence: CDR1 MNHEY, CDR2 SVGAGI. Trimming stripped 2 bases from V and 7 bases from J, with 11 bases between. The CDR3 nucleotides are TGTGCCAGCAGTTACGGGCCGGGGTTCGGGGAGCTGTTTTTT. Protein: CASSYGPGFGELFF.

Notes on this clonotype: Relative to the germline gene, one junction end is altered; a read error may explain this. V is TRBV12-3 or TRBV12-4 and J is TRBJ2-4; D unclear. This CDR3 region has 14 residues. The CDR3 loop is CAGSLLTSGNIQYF. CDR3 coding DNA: TGTGCCGGCAGTTTGTTGACCTCCGGAAACATTCAGTACTTC.

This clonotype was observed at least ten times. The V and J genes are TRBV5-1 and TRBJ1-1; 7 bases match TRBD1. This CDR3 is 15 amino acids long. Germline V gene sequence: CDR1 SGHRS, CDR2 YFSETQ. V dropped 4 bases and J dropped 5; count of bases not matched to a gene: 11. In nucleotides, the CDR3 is TGCGCCAGCAGCGGAAGGGGGCCGGATGGGACTGAAGCTTTCTTT. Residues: CASSGRGPDGTEAFF.

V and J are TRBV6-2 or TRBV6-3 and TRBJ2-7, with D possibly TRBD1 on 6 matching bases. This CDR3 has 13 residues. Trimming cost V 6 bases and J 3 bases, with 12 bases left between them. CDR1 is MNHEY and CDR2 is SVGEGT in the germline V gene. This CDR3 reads CASSSGAYYEQYF. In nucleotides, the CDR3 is TGTGCCAGCAGCTCAGGGGCCTACTACGAGCAGTACTTC.

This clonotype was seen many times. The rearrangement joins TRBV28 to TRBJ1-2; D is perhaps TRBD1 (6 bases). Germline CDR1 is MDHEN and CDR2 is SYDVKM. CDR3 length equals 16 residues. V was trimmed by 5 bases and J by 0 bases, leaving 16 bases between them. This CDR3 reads CASSATGRRANYGYTF. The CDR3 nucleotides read TGTGCCAGCAGTGCCACAGGGAGAAGAGCTAACTATGGCTACACCTTC.

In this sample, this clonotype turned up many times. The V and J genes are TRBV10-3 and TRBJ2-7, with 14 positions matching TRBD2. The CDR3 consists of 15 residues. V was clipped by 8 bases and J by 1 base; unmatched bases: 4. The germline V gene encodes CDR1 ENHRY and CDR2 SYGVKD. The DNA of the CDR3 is TGTGCCATCGGGACTAGCGGGAGCCATTCCTACGAGCAGTACTTC. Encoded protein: CAIGTSGSHSYEQYF.

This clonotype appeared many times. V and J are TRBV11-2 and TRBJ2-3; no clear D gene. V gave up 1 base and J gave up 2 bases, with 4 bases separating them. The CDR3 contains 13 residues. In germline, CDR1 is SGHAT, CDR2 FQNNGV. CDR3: CASSLVNTDTQYF. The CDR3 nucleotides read TGTGCCAGCAGCTTAGTGAACACAGATACGCAGTATTTT.

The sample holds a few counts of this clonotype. The CDR3 sequence is CSASPREDEQYF. The CDR3 coding sequence is TGCAGTGCTAGTCCCCGGGAGGACGAGCAGTACTTC. This chain joins TRBV20-1 and TRBJ2-7; TRBD2 agrees at 7 bases. This CDR3 is 12 amino acids long. CDR1 DFQATT and CDR2 SNEGSKA come from the germline V gene (reference sequence). V was pared by 3 bases and J by 5 bases, with 4 bases of the junction left unmatched.

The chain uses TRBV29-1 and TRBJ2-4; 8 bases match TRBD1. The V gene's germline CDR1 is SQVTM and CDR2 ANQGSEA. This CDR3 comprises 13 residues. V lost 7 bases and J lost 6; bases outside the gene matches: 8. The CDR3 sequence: CSAAPGTGNIQYF. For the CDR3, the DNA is TGCAGCGCTGCCCCCGGGACAGGAAACATTCAGTACTTC.

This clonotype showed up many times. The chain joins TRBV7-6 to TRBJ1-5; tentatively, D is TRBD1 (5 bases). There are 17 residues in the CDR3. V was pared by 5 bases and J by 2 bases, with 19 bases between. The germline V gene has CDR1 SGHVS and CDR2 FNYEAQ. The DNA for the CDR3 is TGTGCCAGCAGCGGGGGTTTGGGGGACTTAGGCAATCAGCCCCAGCATTTT. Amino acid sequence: CASSGGLGDLGNQPQHF.

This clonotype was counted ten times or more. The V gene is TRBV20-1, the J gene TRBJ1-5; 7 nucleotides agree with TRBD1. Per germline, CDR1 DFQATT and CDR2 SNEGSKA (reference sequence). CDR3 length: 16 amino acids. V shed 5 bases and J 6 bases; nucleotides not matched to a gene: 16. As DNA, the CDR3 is TGCAGTGCTCCGCGGACAGGTGCAATAGGAGGTCAGCCCCAGCATTTT. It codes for CSAPRTGAIGGQPQHF.

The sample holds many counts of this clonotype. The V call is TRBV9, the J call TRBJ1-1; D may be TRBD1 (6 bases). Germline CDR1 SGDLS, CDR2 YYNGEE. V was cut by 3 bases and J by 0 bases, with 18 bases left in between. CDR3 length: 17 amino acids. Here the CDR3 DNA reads TGTGCCAGCAGCGCAAGGTATTCGGGACACTTGAACACTGAAGCTTTCTTT. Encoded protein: CASSARYSGHLNTEAFF. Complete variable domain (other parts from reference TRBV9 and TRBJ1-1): DSGVTQTPKHLITATGQRVTLRCSPRSGDLSVYWYQQSLDQGLQFLIQYYNGEERAKGNILERFSAQQFPDLHSELNLSSLELGDSALYFCASSARYSGHLNTEAFFGQGTRLTVV.

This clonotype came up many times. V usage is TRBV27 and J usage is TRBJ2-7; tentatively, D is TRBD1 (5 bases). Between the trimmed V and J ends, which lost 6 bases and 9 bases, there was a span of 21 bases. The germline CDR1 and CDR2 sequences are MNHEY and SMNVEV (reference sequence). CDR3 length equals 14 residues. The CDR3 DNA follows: TGTGCCAGCAGACCCCGTGGGGTGACAGCAGTGCAGTACTTC. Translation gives CASRPRGVTAVQYF.

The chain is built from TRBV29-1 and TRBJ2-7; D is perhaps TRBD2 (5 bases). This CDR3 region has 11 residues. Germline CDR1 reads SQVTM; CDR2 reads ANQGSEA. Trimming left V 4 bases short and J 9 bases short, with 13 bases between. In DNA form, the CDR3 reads TGCAGCGTTGTGAACGACTACTCGCAGTACTTC. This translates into CSVVNDYSQYF.

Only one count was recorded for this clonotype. CDR3 sequence: CASSYSSQTGYTF. The DNA for the CDR3 is TGTGCCAGCAGTTACTCGAGTCAGACCGGCTACACCTTC. The chain is built from TRBV6-2 or TRBV6-3 and TRBJ1-2; D gene ambiguous. This CDR3 region has 13 residues. V lost 0 bases to trimming and J lost 8 bases, with 10 bases between them. CDR1 is MNHEY and CDR2 is SVGEGT in the germline V gene.

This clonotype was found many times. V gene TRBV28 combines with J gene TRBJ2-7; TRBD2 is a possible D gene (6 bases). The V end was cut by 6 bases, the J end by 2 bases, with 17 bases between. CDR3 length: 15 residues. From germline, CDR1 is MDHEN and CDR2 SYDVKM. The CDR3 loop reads CASRPFSSDAYEQYF. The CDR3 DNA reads TGTGCCAGCAGGCCTTTCTCTAGCGATGCCTACGAGCAGTACTTC.

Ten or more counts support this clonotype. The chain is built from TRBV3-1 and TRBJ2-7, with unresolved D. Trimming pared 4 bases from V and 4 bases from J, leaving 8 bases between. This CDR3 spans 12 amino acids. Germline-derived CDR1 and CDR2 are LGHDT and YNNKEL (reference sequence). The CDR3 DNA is TGTGCCAGCAGCCGAACCGAGTACGAGCAGTACTTC. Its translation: CASSRTEYEQYF.